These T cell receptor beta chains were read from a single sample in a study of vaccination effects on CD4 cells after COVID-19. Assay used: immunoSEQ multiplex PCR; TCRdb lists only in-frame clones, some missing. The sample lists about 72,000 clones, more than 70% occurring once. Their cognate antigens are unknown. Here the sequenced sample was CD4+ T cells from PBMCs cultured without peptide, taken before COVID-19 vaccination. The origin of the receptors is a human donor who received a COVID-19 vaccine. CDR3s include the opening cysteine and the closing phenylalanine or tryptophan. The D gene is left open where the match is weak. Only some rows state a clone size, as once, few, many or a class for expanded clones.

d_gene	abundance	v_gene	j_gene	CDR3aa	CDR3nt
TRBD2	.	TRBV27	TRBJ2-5	CASSSWAGVNETQYF	TGTGCCAGCAGTTCTTGGGCGGGAGTCAACGAGACCCAGTACTTC
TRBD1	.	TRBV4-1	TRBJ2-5	CASSQGQVVRETQYF	TGCGCCAGCAGCCAGGGACAGGTGGTCCGGGAGACCCAGTACTTC
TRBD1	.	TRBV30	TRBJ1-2	CAPGTGGHRGYGYTF	TGTGCTCCGGGGACAGGGGGCCATAGGGGCTATGGCTACACCTTC
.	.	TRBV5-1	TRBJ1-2	CASSLSSGSYYGYTF	TGCGCCAGCAGCCTAAGCTCAGGGTCCTACTATGGCTACACCTTC
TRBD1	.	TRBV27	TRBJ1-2	CASSDRQGRGYGYTF	TGTGCCAGCAGTGACCGACAGGGGCGGGGCTATGGCTACACCTTC
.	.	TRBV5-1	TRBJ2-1	CASSLGIGSSYNEQFF	TGCGCCAGCAGCTTGGGTATAGGAAGCTCCTACAATGAGCAGTTCTTC
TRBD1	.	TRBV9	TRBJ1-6	CASSVAGQGRSPLHF	TGTGCCAGCAGCGTAGCGGGACAGGGGCGATCACCCCTCCACTTT
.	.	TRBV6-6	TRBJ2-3	CASNAPGRYSADTQYF	TGTGCCAGCAATGCACCGGGACGGTACTCGGCAGATACGCAGTATTTT
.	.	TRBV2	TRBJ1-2	CASRSGLNYGYTF	TGTGCCAGCAGATCTGGACTCAACTATGGCTACACCTTC
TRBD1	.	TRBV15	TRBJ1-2	CATSRGDRGTPTNYGYTF	TGTGCCACCAGCAGGGGGGACAGGGGGACCCCTACTAACTATGGCTACACCTTC
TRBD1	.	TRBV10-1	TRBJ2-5	CASSGFQGQGRETQYF	TGCGCCAGCAGTGGGTTCCAAGGACAGGGTCGGGAGACCCAGTACTTC
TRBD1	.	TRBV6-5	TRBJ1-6	CASSQDRGSPLHF	TGTGCCAGCAGTCAGGACAGGGGATCACCCCTCCACTTT
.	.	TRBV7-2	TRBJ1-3	CASSLGGPITGPGNTIYF	TGTGCCAGCAGCTTAGGGGGGCCGATCACCGGGCCTGGAAACACCATATATTTT
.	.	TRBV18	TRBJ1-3	CASSARDTIYF	TGTGCCAGCTCAGCCCGGGACACCATATATTTT
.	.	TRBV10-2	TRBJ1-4	CASKTDWGMKLFF	TGCGCCAGCAAGACCGACTGGGGAATGAAACTGTTTTTT
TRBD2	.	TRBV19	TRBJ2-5	CASRGAGLAVQETQYF	TGTGCCAGTAGGGGAGCGGGACTAGCGGTACAAGAGACCCAGTACTTC
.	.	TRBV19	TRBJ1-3	CATSEGLGGNTIYF	TGTGCCACCTCGGAGGGCCTGGGGGGAAACACCATATATTTT
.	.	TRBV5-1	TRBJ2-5	CASSLADHQETQYF	TGCGCCAGCAGCTTGGCCGACCACCAAGAGACCCAGTACTTC
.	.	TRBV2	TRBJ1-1	CASSRGVDGYDEAFF	TGTGCCAGCAGTAGGGGGGTAGACGGGTATGATGAAGCTTTCTTT
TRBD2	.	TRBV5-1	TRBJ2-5	CASSLGGGQETQYF	TGCGCCAGCAGCTTGGGGGGGGGCCAAGAGACCCAGTACTTC
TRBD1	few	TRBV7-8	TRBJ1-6	CASSAPRGQGVNSPLHF	TGTGCCAGCAGCGCTCCTAGGGGACAGGGGGTTAATTCACCCCTCCACTTT
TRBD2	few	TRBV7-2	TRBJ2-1	CASSLGGGYNEQFF	TGTGCCAGCAGCTTAGGGGGGGGGTACAATGAGCAGTTCTTC
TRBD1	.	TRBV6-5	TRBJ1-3	CATGTGPSGNTIYF	TGTGCCACCGGGACAGGGCCCTCTGGAAACACCATATATTTT
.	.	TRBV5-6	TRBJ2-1	CASSSIVGLDNEQFF	TGTGCCAGCAGCTCGATAGTCGGACTTGACAATGAGCAGTTCTTC
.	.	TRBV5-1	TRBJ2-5	CASSVSQETQYF	TGCGCCAGCAGTGTTTCTCAAGAGACCCAGTACTTC
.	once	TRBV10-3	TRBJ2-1	CAISESGRYEQFF	TGTGCCATCAGTGAGTCGGGGAGGTATGAGCAGTTCTTC
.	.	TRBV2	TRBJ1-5	CASSLRSLSNQPQHF	TGTGCCAGCAGCCTCCGGTCGTTAAGCAATCAGCCCCAGCATTTT
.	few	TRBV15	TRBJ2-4	CATSRGEGKNIQYF	TGTGCCACCAGCAGAGGGGAAGGCAAAAACATTCAGTACTTC
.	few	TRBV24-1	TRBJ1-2	CATSDPGGAYGYTF	TGTGCCACCAGTGACCCGGGGGGCGCGTATGGCTACACCTTC
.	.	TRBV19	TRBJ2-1	CASSTNRDWYNEQFF	TGTGCCAGTAGTACCAATCGGGACTGGTACAATGAGCAGTTCTTC
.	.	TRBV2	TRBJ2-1	CASSGKTNSYNEQFF	TGTGCCAGCAGTGGAAAGACAAATTCATACAATGAGCAGTTCTTC
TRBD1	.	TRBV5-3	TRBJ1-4	CARSFNQGANEKLFF	TGTGCCAGAAGCTTTAATCAGGGGGCGAATGAAAAACTGTTTTTT
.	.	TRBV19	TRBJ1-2	CASSIGDNYGYTF	TGTGCCAGTAGTATAGGGGATAACTATGGCTACACCTTC
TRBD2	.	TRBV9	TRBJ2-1	CASSVVGGRYNEQFF	TGTGCCAGCAGCGTAGTGGGCGGGAGATACAATGAGCAGTTCTTC
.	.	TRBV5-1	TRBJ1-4	CASSWGGGREKLFF	TGCGCCAGCAGCTGGGGTGGGGGTCGAGAAAAACTGTTTTTT
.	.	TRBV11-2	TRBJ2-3	CASSLMGLDTDTQYF	TGTGCCAGCAGCTTAATGGGACTCGACACAGATACGCAGTATTTT
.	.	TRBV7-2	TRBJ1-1	CASSFDRPRANTEAFF	TGTGCCAGCAGCTTCGACAGGCCACGGGCGAACACTGAAGCTTTCTTT
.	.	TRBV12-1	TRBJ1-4	CASSPHPGGQLFF	TGTGCCAGCAGCCCGCACCCCGGGGGCCAGCTGTTTTTT
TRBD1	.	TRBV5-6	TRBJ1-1	CASSPGQGRTEAFF	TGTGCCAGCAGCCCGGGACAGGGGAGGACTGAAGCTTTCTTT
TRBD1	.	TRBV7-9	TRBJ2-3	CASSYTGATSTDTQYF	TGTGCCAGCAGCTATACAGGGGCAACTAGCACAGATACGCAGTATTTT
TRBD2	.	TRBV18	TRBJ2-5	CASSRTSGGETQYF	TGTGCCAGCTCACGGACTAGCGGTGGAGAGACCCAGTACTTC
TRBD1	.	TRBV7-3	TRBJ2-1	CASSTRQGSYNEQFF	TGTGCCAGCAGCACCCGACAGGGCTCCTACAATGAGCAGTTCTTC
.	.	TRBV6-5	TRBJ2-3	CASSYKVGLTDTQYF	TGTGCCAGCAGTTACAAGGTCGGGCTCACAGATACGCAGTATTTT
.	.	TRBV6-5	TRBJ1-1	CASTPWQVNTEAFF	TGTGCCAGCACCCCGTGGCAGGTGAACACTGAAGCTTTCTTT
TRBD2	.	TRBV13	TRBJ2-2	CASSLRLASTGELFF	TGTGCCAGCAGCCTACGACTAGCGAGCACCGGGGAGCTGTTTTTT
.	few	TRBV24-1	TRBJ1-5	CATKSSVPRPQHF	TGTGCCACCAAGTCGTCGGTGCCGCGGCCCCAGCATTTT
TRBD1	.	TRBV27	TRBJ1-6	CASRNRDRANSPLHF	TGTGCCAGCAGAAACCGGGACAGGGCAAATTCACCCCTCCACTTT
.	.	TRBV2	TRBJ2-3	CASSELAWEPTDTQYF	TGTGCCAGCAGTGAATTAGCCTGGGAGCCCACAGATACGCAGTATTTT
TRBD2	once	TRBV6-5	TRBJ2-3	CASSLAGSTDTQYF	TGTGCCAGCAGTTTAGCGGGGAGCACAGATACGCAGTATTTT
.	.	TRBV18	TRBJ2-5	CASSPFQDLETQYF	TGTGCCAGCTCACCATTTCAGGACCTGGAGACCCAGTACTTC
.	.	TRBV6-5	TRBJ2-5	CASSYSQAVFQETQYF	TGTGCCAGCAGTTACTCCCAGGCGGTCTTCCAAGAGACCCAGTACTTC
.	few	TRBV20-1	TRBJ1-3	CSNGNTIYF	TGCAGTAATGGAAACACCATATATTTT